The T cell receptor beta chain described here comes from a study of neurological immune-mediated disorders. General study findings and limits: The phylogenetic placement of 18 of 34 multiple sclerosis patients' repertoires in one related-CDR3 cluster constitutes a possible signature. The study found no CDR3 amino acid sequences shared by expanded clones across subjects, suggesting private repertoires in all groups. Expansion of TCR clones was greatest in HTLV-1-associated myelopathy and smallest in multiple sclerosis, where it fell below that of healthy controls.

cDNA synthesis was performed by 5'RACE with 10-nucleotide random UMIs. TCRdb processed the 5' RACE reads anew with MiXCR; each CDR3 protein has one entry. Of 130,000 or so distinct CDR3 sequences in the sample, more than 2.5% were seen once. This clonotype was recorded many times. The antigen remains unidentified. Germline-derived CDR1 and CDR2 are SGHRS and YFSETQ. Trimming took 2 bases from V and 2 from J, leaving 10 bases between them. The CDR3 is made up of 14 amino acids. The specimen was PBMCs. The chain links TRBV5-1 to TRBJ1-1; D not resolved. This clonotype was obtained from a woman in her 30s with multiple sclerosis. CDR3 residues: CASSLLGHNTEAFF. The DNA for the CDR3 is TGCGCCAGCAGCTTACTCGGCCACAACACTGAAGCTTTCTTT.